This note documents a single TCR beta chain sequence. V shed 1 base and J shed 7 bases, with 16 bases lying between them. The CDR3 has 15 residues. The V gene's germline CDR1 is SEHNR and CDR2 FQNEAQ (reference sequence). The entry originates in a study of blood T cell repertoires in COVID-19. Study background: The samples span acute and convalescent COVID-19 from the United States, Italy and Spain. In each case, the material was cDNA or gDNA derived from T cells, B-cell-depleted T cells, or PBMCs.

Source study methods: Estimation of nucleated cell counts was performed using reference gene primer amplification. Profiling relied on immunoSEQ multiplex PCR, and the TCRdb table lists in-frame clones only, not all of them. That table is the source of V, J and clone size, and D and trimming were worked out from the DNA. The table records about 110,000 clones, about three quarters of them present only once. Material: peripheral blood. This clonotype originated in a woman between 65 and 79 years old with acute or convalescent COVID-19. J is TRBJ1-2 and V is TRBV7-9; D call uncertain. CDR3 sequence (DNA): TGTGCCAGCAGCTTAGAGGTTTTGGCGGGGTCTGGCTACACCTTC. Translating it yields CASSLEVLAGSGYTF.